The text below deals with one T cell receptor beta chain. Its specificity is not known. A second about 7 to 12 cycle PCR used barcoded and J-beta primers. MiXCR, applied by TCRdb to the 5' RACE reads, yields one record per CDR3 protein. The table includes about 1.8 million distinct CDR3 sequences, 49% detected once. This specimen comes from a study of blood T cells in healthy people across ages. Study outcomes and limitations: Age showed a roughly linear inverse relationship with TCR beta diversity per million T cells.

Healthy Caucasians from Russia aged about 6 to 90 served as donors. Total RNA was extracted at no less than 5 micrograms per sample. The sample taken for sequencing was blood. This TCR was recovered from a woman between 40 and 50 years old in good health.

CDR3 in amino acids: CATSRDIAGEAKQYF. In DNA form, the CDR3 reads TGTGCCACCAGCAGAGATATCGCGGGGGAGGCAAAGCAGTACTTC. The chain is built from TRBV15 and TRBJ2-5; 7 nucleotides match TRBD2. This CDR3 is 15 amino acids long. V trimming: 0 bases; J trimming: 11 bases; junction bases outside the gene matches: 12. Germline values: CDR1 LNHNV, CDR2 YYDKDF (reference sequence).